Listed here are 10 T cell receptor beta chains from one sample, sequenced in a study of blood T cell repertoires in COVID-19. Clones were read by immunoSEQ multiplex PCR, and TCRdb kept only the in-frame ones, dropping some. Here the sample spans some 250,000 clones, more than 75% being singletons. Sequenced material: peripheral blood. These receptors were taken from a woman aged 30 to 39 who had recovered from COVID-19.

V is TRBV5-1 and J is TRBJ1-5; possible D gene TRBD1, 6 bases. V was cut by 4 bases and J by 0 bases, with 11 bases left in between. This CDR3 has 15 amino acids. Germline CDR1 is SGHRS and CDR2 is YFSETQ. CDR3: CASSPSGDSNQPQHF. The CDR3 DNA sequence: TGCGCCAGCAGCCCATCAGGGGATAGCAATCAGCCCCAGCATTTT. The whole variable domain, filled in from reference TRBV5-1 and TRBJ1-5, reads KAGVTQTPRYLIKTRGQQVTLSCSPISGHRSVSWYQQTPGQGLQFLFEYFSETQRNKGNFPGRFSGRQFSNSRSEMNVSTLELGDSALYLCASSPSGDSNQPQHFGDGTRLSIL.

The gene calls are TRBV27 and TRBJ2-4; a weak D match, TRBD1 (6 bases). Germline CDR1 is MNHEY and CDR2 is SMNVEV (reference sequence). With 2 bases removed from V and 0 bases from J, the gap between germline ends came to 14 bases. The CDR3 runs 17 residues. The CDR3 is CASSLNWDILAKNIQYF. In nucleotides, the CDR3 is TGTGCCAGCAGTTTAAACTGGGACATCTTAGCCAAAAACATTCAGTACTTC.

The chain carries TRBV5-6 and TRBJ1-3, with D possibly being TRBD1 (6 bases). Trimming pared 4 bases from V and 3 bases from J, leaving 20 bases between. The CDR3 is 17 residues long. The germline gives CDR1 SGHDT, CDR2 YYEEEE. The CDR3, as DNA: TGTGCCAGCAGCATGCTTACCTTTGGGGGCTTTGGAAACACCATATATTTT. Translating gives CASSMLTFGGFGNTIYF.

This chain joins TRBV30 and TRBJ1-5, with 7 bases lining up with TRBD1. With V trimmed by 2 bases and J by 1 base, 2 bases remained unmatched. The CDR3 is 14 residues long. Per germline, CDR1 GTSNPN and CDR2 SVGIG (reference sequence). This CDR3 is CAWSPTGSNQPQHF. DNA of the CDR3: TGTGCCTGGAGTCCGACAGGGAGCAATCAGCCCCAGCATTTT.

DNA of the CDR3: TGTGCCAGCAGTGATTTCAGAGATACGCAGTATTTT. The encoded protein is CASSDFRDTQYF. The chain links TRBV6-1 to TRBJ2-3; D is undetermined. Trimming removed 3 bases from V and 5 bases from J, with 6 bases in between. The length of the CDR3 is 12 residues. The V gene's germline CDR1 is MNHNS and CDR2 SASEGT.

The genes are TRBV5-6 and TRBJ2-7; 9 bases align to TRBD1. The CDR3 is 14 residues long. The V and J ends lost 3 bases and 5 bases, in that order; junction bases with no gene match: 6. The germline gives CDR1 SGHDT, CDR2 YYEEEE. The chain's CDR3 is CASSSRDRVHEQYF. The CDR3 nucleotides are TGTGCCAGCAGCTCCCGGGACAGGGTACACGAGCAGTACTTC.

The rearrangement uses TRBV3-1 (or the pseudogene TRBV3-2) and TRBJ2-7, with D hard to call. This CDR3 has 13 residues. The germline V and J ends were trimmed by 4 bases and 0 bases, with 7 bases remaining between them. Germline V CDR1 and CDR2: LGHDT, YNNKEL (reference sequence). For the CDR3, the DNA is TGTGCCAGCAGCCCCTCTCTCTCCTACGAGCAGTACTTC. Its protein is CASSPSLSYEQYF.

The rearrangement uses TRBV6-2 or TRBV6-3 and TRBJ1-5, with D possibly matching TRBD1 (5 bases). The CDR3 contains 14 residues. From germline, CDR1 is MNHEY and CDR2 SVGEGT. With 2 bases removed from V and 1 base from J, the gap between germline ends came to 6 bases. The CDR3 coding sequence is TGTGCCAGCAGTTACGGGGGGAGCAATCAGCCCCAGCATTTT. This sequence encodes CASSYGGSNQPQHF.

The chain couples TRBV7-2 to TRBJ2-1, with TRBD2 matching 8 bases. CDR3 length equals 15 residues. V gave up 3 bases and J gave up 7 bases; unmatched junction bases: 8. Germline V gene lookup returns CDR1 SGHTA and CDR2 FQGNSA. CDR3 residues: CASSLFRGGLNEQFF. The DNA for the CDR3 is TGTGCCAGCAGCTTGTTCCGGGGGGGCTTAAATGAGCAGTTCTTC. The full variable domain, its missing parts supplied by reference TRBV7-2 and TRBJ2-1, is GAGVSQSPSNKVTEKGKDVELRCDPISGHTALYWYRQSLGQGLEFLIYFQGNSAPDKSGLPSDRFSAERTGGSVSTLTIQRTQQEDSAVYLCASSLFRGGLNEQFFGPGTRLTVL.

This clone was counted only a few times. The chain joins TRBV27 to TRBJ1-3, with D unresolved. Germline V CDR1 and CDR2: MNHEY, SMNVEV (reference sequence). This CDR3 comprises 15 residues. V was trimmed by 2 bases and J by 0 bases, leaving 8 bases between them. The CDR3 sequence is CASSLTYSSGNTIYF. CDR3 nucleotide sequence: TGTGCCAGCAGTTTAACCTACTCCTCTGGAAACACCATATATTTT.